This TCR beta chain was identified during a study of OX40 agonist ivuxolimab in advanced cancers. Study-level background: A male proportion of under 90% was recorded, with mean age approximately 64 years and range roughly 23 to 79. The study's findings and limits: The study did not work out the antigen specificity of the expanded peripheral T cells. The average count of expanded clones was higher among CD8+ T cells than among CD4+. At doses 0.1 to 3.0 mg/kg, CD4+ and CD8+ clones expanded.

V trimming: 5 bases; J trimming: 9 bases; junction bases outside the gene matches: 7. This CDR3 has 14 residues. CDR1 is MNHEY and CDR2 is SMNVEV in the germline V gene (reference sequence). Only in-frame clones appear in the TCRdb table, and some are missing; sequencing was by immunoSEQ multiplex PCR. This table has tens of thousands of clones, roughly 80% appearing once. Worth noting for this clone: The antigen is not known.

The specimen was CD4+ or CD8+ T cells sorted from blood, collected in a trial of the OX40 agonist ivuxolimab. The clonotype originates from an adult with an advanced solid tumor such as melanoma, head and neck, liver or kidney cancer. The chain uses TRBV27 and TRBJ2-3, with 11 bases lining up with TRBD2. This CDR3 reads CASSPGTSGGTQYF. The CDR3 DNA sequence: TGTGCCAGCAGTCCCGGGACTAGCGGAGGCACGCAGTATTTT.